This T cell receptor (beta chain) was identified in a study of cytomegalovirus exposure and HLA in healthy donors. On the study more broadly: Sequencing of about 179 million T cells in an earlier analysis found some 100 million unique TCR beta sequences. There were approximately 85 million unique TCRs (from HLA-typed donors) in an early data release.

PCR was performed using 60 Vbeta and 13 Jbeta primers. The method was immunoSEQ multiplex PCR; TCRdb's version includes in-frame clones alone and lacks a portion of them. The sample lists 120,000 to 150,000 clones, 84% seen once, with 2% to 2.5% in the top ten. The V end was cut by 2 bases, the J end by 4 bases, with 10 bases between. Germline loops: CDR1 MRHNA, CDR2 SNTAGT. The length of the CDR3 is 14 residues. About this clone itself: Its antigen is unknown.

Study-wide results and caveats: A list of more than 150 TCR beta chains associated with cytomegalovirus was given.

The V and J genes are TRBV6-4 and TRBJ2-3, with TRBD2 as a possible D gene (7 bases). The sequencing sample was made of PBMCs. The sequence was obtained from a boy aged 2 to 9 in good health and CMV-seronegative. CDR3 nucleotides: TGTGCCAGCAGTGACGGGGGGGGCCCAGATACGCAGTATTTT. It translates to CASSDGGGPDTQYF.